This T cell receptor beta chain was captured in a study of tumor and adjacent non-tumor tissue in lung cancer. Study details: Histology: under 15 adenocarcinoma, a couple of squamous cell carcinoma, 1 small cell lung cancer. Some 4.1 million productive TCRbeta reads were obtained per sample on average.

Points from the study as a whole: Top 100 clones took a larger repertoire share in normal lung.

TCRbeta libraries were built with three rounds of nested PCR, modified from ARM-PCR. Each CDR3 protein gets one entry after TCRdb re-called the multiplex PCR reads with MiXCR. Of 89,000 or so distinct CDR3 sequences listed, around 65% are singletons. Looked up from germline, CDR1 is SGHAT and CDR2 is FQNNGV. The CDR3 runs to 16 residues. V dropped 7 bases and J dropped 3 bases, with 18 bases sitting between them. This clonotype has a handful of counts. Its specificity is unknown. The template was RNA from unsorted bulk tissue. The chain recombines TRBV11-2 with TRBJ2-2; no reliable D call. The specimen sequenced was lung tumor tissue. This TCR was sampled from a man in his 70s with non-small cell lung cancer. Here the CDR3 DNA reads TGTGCCAGCAACCCAAACCTAATCTCGGACACCGGGGAGCTGTTTTTT. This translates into CASNPNLISDTGELFF.